This entry concerns a single TCR beta chain. This sample was included in a study of blood T cell repertoires in COVID-19. Study details: The cDNA or gDNA used as material had been derived from T cells, B-cell-depleted T cells, or PBMCs.

This CDR3 has 14 amino acids. Trimming removed 5 bases from V and 7 bases from J, with 17 bases in between. Germline V gene sequence: CDR1 SGHTA, CDR2 FQGNSA. Study processing details: The assay estimated nucleated cells by amplifying reference gene primers. The method was immunoSEQ multiplex PCR; TCRdb's version includes in-frame clones alone and lacks a portion of them. D and trimming come from the DNA, and the V and J calls and clone size come from that table. The table records some 270,000 clones, approximately 86% of them present only once. The Seattle site enrolled patients during active infection and followed them longitudinally.

The source material was peripheral blood. The chain couples TRBV7-2 to TRBJ1-2; no clear D. The receptor was isolated from a human donor with COVID-19, enrolled during active disease. The donor label of this sample is uncertain. The CDR3 DNA sequence: TGTGCCAGCAGCCCCGCCGGGATGGCAGTTGGCTACACCTTC. Its translation: CASSPAGMAVGYTF.